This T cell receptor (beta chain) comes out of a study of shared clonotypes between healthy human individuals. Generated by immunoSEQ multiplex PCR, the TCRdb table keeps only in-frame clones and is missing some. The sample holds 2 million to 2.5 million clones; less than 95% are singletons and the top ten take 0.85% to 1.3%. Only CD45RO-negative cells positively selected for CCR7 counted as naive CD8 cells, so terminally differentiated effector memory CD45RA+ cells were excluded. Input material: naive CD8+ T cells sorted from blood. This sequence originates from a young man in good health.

The CDR3 DNA reads as TGTGCCAGCAGCTTAGGGGGCACGGGAACATATGGCTACACCTTC. Amino acids: CASSLGGTGTYGYTF. The V call is TRBV7-9, the J call TRBJ1-2; possible D gene TRBD1, 5 bases. V shed 1 base and J shed 5 bases, with 14 bases lying between them. The germline gives CDR1 SEHNR, CDR2 FQNEAQ (reference sequence). The CDR3 contains 15 residues.